The entry below gives a single TCR beta chain sequence along with its context. The repertoire was sequenced with immunoSEQ multiplex PCR; TCRdb's copy has only in-frame clones and lacks some. The sample has 90,000 to 100,000 clones; around nine tenths are singletons. The germline CDR1 and CDR2 sequences are SGHTS and YDEGEE. This CDR3 comprises 14 residues. V shed 4 bases, J shed 6 bases, and the junction held 3 bases outside the gene matches. The data are from a study of control samples from healthy donors and cancer patients. The sequenced sample was blood. This sequence originates from a woman aged 18 to 35 in good health. This chain links TRBV5-8 with TRBJ1-5, with TRBD1 identical over 11 bases. Here the CDR3 DNA reads TGTGCCAGCAGCGGCGGACAGGGGGCTCAGCCCCAGCATTTT. Residues: CASSGGQGAQPQHF.